This T cell receptor (beta chain) is drawn from a study of early T cells in non-severe SARS-CoV-2 infection. This clonotype was seen only a few times. TCRdb independently ran MiXCR on the 5' RACE reads; one entry per CDR3 protein. Of 100,000 to 150,000 distinct CDR3 sequences in the sample, about 16% were seen once. Sequenced: whole blood. This receptor was obtained from an adult who was a healthcare worker with PCR-confirmed SARS-CoV-2 infection or an uninfected control (not recorded which).

In DNA, the CDR3 is TGTGCCAGCAGCTTTACCGTGGATAACTATGGCTACACCTTC. It translates to CASSFTVDNYGYTF. The chain uses TRBV7-2 and TRBJ1-2; unclear D gene. Per the germline V gene, CDR1 is SGHTA and CDR2 is FQGNSA. Deletions cut 3 bases from V and 1 base from J, with 9 bases between. CDR3 length equals 14 residues.